This entry lists 6 T cell receptor beta chains sequenced from one sample in a study of T cells after yellow fever vaccination. Using its own MiXCR run on the 5' RACE reads, TCRdb lists one record per CDR3 protein. The repertoire holds approximately 300,000 distinct CDR3 sequences, with about an eighth as singletons. This material consisted of CD4+ T cells sorted from PBMCs, taken 45 days after the yellow fever booster vaccination. These receptors were obtained from a man younger than 40 who received the YFV17D yellow fever vaccine.

V and J are TRBV14 and TRBJ2-2, with D possibly being TRBD1 (6 bases). Germline CDR1 and CDR2: SGHDN and FVKESK. V lost 4 bases, J lost 0 bases, and 12 bases lay in between. The CDR3 contains 16 residues. The CDR3 DNA sequence: TGTGCCAGCAGCCCCATCGGGACACCGAACACCGGGGAGCTGTTTTTT. Protein: CASSPIGTPNTGELFF.

This clonotype was seen only a few times. The gene calls are TRBV24-1 and TRBJ2-6; 9 nucleotides agree with TRBD1. This CDR3 region has 17 residues. Germline V gives CDR1 KGHDR, CDR2 SFDVKD. The V segment lost 7 bases and the J segment 3 bases; nucleotides outside the gene matches: 9. The CDR3 sequence is CATSPGTGSDGANVLTF. The CDR3 coding sequence is TGTGCCACCAGCCCCGGGACAGGGAGCGATGGGGCCAACGTCCTGACTTTC.

The chain uses TRBV12-3 or TRBV12-4 and TRBJ1-2; D uncertain. This CDR3 is built from 12 residues. Trimming shortened V by 6 bases and J by 8 bases, and 13 bases separated the two germline ends. CDR3 bases: TGTGCCAGCAGGGGCAGCCTTATGGGCTACACCTTC. It translates to CASRGSLMGYTF.

The chain recombines TRBV30 with TRBJ2-7, with 8 nucleotides matching TRBD1. CDR3 length: 15 residues. The germline CDR1 and CDR2 sequences are GTSNPN and SVGIG (reference sequence). V lost 0 bases, J lost 3 bases, and 7 bases stayed unmatched. The DNA for the CDR3 is TGTGCCTGGAGTGTGGGGCAGGGGGCCATCTACGAGCAGTACTTC. Translating it yields CAWSVGQGAIYEQYF.

This clonotype has a handful of counts. The V and J genes are TRBV5-1 and TRBJ2-5; 11 positions agree with TRBD1. This CDR3 contains 17 residues. The trim removed 4 bases at V and 4 bases at J, leaving 12 bases unmatched. Germline V gene sequence: CDR1 SGHRS, CDR2 YFSETQ. In nucleotides, the CDR3 is TGCGCCAGCAGCCGTATCTACGCCGGGACAGGGGGAGAGACCCAGTACTTC. Encoded protein: CASSRIYAGTGGETQYF.

This clonotype was detected ten times or more. V is TRBV20-1 and J is TRBJ2-7; D perhaps matches TRBD1 (6 bases). The CDR3 contains 15 residues. V lost 3 bases and J lost 1, with 16 bases in between. Germline V gene data show CDR1 as DFQATT and CDR2 as SNEGSKA (reference sequence). CDR3 loop: CSARISGQYSYEQYF. DNA of the CDR3: TGCAGTGCTAGGATATCGGGACAATATTCCTACGAGCAGTACTTC.